The rows below give T cell receptor beta chains drawn from one sample of a study of T cells in Graves' hyperthyroidism and ophthalmopathy. MiXCR, applied by TCRdb to the multiplex PCR reads, yields one record per CDR3 protein. Of some 510,000 distinct CDR3 sequences listed, about 20% are singletons. Sample: blood. These receptors originate from a man younger than 35 with Graves' hyperthyroidism. CDR3s leave out the opening cysteine and the closing phenylalanine or tryptophan.

j_call: TRBJ2-7
v_call: TRBV4-1
cdr3_length: 13
cdr3_aa: ASSQDGSGGYEQY

j_call: TRBJ1-1
v_call: TRBV2
cdr3_length: 11
cdr3_aa: ASSEATEAWAF

j_call: TRBJ2-6
v_call: TRBV6-4
cdr3_length: 15
cdr3_aa: ASSLPGGSSGANVLT

j_call: TRBJ1-1
v_call: TRBV6-2/TRBV6-3
cdr3_length: 10
cdr3_aa: ASSYEGTNGF

j_call: TRBJ1-5
v_call: TRBV6-2/TRBV6-3
cdr3_length: 13
cdr3_aa: ASSYSGTGFQPQH

j_call: TRBJ1-1
v_call: TRBV28
cdr3_length: 14
cdr3_aa: ASSFPLRGARTEAF

j_call: TRBJ1-1
v_call: TRBV11-2
cdr3_length: 14
cdr3_aa: ASSLIAGRRSTEAF

j_call: TRBJ2-7
v_call: TRBV29-1
cdr3_length: 9
cdr3_aa: SVEGAYEQY

j_call: TRBJ2-5
v_call: TRBV4-2
cdr3_length: 16
cdr3_aa: ASSQGVRLAGGGETQY

j_call: TRBJ2-5
v_call: TRBV7-9
cdr3_length: 14
cdr3_aa: ASSLGVLAGKETQY

j_call: TRBJ1-5
v_call: TRBV7-3
cdr3_length: 14
cdr3_aa: ASSLTAGHINQPQH

j_call: TRBJ1-3
v_call: TRBV5-1
cdr3_length: 12
cdr3_aa: ASSTTGAGNTIY

j_call: TRBJ1-6
v_call: TRBV4-1
cdr3_length: 9
cdr3_aa: ANPKNSPLH

j_call: TRBJ2-7
v_call: TRBV5-1
cdr3_length: 13
cdr3_aa: ASSLSGLTEEEQY

j_call: TRBJ2-5
v_call: TRBV28
cdr3_length: 12
cdr3_aa: ASSTRAAKETQY

j_call: TRBJ1-2
v_call: TRBV12-3/TRBV12-4
cdr3_length: 12
cdr3_aa: ASSSGTGLPGYT

j_call: TRBJ1-1
v_call: TRBV3-1
cdr3_length: 12
cdr3_aa: ASSQVAGRSEAF

j_call: TRBJ2-7
v_call: TRBV12-3/TRBV12-4
cdr3_length: 13
cdr3_aa: ASSAGPGLSYEQY

j_call: TRBJ2-7
v_call: TRBV28
cdr3_length: 12
cdr3_aa: ASSSAGRAYEQY

j_call: TRBJ1-2
v_call: TRBV30
cdr3_length: 12
cdr3_aa: AWSPDRDGYGYT

j_call: TRBJ2-5
v_call: TRBV3-1
cdr3_length: 14
cdr3_aa: ASSQGSGVYQETQY

j_call: TRBJ2-2
v_call: TRBV28
cdr3_length: 13
cdr3_aa: ASRSKTGGNGELF

j_call: TRBJ1-1
v_call: TRBV20-1
cdr3_length: 9
cdr3_aa: SASTLFEAF

j_call: TRBJ1-2
v_call: TRBV27
cdr3_length: 9
cdr3_aa: ASGFRGGYT

j_call: TRBJ1-5
v_call: TRBV11-2
cdr3_length: 10
cdr3_aa: ASSQVGQPQQ

j_call: TRBJ2-7
v_call: TRBV5-1
cdr3_length: 14
cdr3_aa: ASSYMIQGQAPEQY

j_call: TRBJ1-1
v_call: TRBV29-1
cdr3_length: 11
cdr3_aa: SVSGTGDTEAF

j_call: TRBJ1-6
v_call: TRBV28
cdr3_length: 13
cdr3_aa: ASSFPGTCCSPLH

j_call: TRBJ1-1
v_call: TRBV30
cdr3_length: 11
cdr3_aa: ARDRGMNTEAF

j_call: TRBJ1-5
v_call: TRBV24-1
cdr3_length: 13
cdr3_aa: ATSDPRQGNQPQH

j_call: TRBJ2-2
v_call: TRBV10-3
cdr3_length: 13
cdr3_aa: AIRAGGPGTGELF

j_call: TRBJ2-7
v_call: TRBV28
cdr3_length: 12
cdr3_aa: ASSAPVGSYEQY

j_call: TRBJ1-1
v_call: TRBV7-9
cdr3_length: 12
cdr3_aa: ASRGTGGATEAF

j_call: TRBJ2-7
v_call: TRBV6-2/TRBV6-3
cdr3_length: 10
cdr3_aa: ASSSTMWEQY

j_call: TRBJ1-3
v_call: TRBV7-8
cdr3_length: 15
cdr3_aa: ASSPRTRLGSGNTIY

j_call: TRBJ2-7
v_call: TRBV6-1
cdr3_length: 13
cdr3_aa: ASSVFPGQGYEQY

j_call: TRBJ2-4
v_call: TRBV28
cdr3_length: 13
cdr3_aa: ASTPVGTAKNIQY

j_call: TRBJ1-2
v_call: TRBV5-1
cdr3_length: 12
cdr3_aa: ASSLEGFNYGYT

j_call: TRBJ1-2
v_call: TRBV5-1
cdr3_length: 12
cdr3_aa: ASSPPGQGFGYT

j_call: TRBJ2-5
v_call: TRBV6-2/TRBV6-3
cdr3_length: 14
cdr3_aa: ATLPGDGDYQETQY

j_call: TRBJ2-5
v_call: TRBV7-6
cdr3_length: 12
cdr3_aa: ASSLEGAKETQY

j_call: TRBJ2-7
v_call: TRBV18
cdr3_length: 10
cdr3_aa: ASSSGNYEQY

j_call: TRBJ2-7
v_call: TRBV28
cdr3_length: 12
cdr3_aa: ASLGPGSSYEQY

j_call: TRBJ2-2
v_call: TRBV6-1
cdr3_length: 10
cdr3_aa: ASSPNAGELF